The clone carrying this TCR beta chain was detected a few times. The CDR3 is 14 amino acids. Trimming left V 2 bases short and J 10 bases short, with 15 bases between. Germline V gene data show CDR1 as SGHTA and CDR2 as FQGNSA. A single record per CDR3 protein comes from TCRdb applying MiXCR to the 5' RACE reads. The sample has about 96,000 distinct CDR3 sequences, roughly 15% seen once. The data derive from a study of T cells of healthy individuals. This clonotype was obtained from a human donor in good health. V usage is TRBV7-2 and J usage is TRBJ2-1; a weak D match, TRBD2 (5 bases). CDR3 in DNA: TGTGCCAGCAGCTTAAGGACCCCTACGGGGGAGCAGTTCTTC. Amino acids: CASSLRTPTGEQFF.